Each of the 29 T cell receptor beta chains below was sequenced from the same sample in a study of T cell repertoires in cytomegalovirus infection. Via MiXCR, TCRdb re-called the reads, giving one row per CDR3 protein. Found here are about 130,000 distinct CDR3 sequences, roughly a quarter of them singletons; the top ten hold 30% to 40%. These TCRs are of unknown antigen specificity. Sequenced material: PBMCs, sequenced either directly or after in vitro stimulation (not recorded which). The receptors were gathered from a human donor in good health (CMV status not recorded). Some clones in this sample may be carry-over from other donors' samples.

This clonotype was observed a handful of times. The chain joins TRBV6-2 or TRBV6-3 to TRBJ2-2; the D call may be TRBD1 or TRBD2 (5 bases each). V was pared by 7 bases and J by 1 base, with 19 bases between. The CDR3 extends over 17 amino acids. Germline values: CDR1 MNHEY, CDR2 SVGEGT. CDR3 DNA: TGTGCCAGCACCCTCCTCCGGGACCAACGGAACACCGGGGAGCTGTTTTTT. Its protein product is CASTLLRDQRNTGELFF.

This chain uses TRBV20-1 with TRBJ2-1; perhaps TRBD2 as D (6 bases). This CDR3 is built from 15 residues. V was trimmed by 1 base and J by 4 bases, leaving 14 bases between them. In germline, CDR1 is DFQATT, CDR2 SNEGSKA (reference sequence). The CDR3 region is CSARAPGAGYNEQFF. Written as DNA, the CDR3 is TGCAGTGCTAGAGCTCCGGGAGCAGGGTACAATGAGCAGTTCTTC.

This clonotype was picked up a small number of times. The chain couples TRBV7-3 to TRBJ2-1, with D uncertain. Germline lookup yields CDR1 SGHTA and CDR2 FQGTGA. The V and J ends lost 3 bases and 10 bases respectively, with 10 bases between them. The CDR3 sequence is 12 residues long. The CDR3 DNA reads as TGTGCCAGCAGCTTTTCCAGGTCAGAGCAGTTCTTC. Its translation is CASSFSRSEQFF. Filled out from reference TRBV7-3 and TRBJ2-1, the complete variable domain reads GAGVSQTPSNKVTEKGKYVELRCDPISGHTALYWYRQSLGQGPEFLIYFQGTGAADDSGLPNDRFFAVRPEGSVSTLKIQRTERGDSAVYLCASSFSRSEQFFGPGTRLTVL.

This clonotype was detected only a few times. The rearrangement uses TRBV19 and TRBJ2-3, with D unclear. V was trimmed by 4 bases and J by 0 bases, leaving 11 bases between them. This CDR3 region has 15 residues. Looked up from germline, CDR1 is LNHDA and CDR2 is SQIVND (reference sequence). The CDR3 here is CASSSSLASTDTQYF. The CDR3 nucleotides read TGTGCCAGTAGTAGCTCGCTGGCTAGCACAGATACGCAGTATTTT.

The table lists this clonotype with a count of one. The chain couples TRBV6-5 to TRBJ1-5; D remains unclear. Trimming took 6 bases from V and 5 from J, leaving 11 bases between them. The CDR3 covers 13 residues. Germline CDR1 MNHEY, CDR2 SVGAGI. CDR3 region: CASSRGPDQPQHF. The DNA of the CDR3 is TGTGCCAGCAGCCGGGGTCCTGATCAGCCCCAGCATTTT.

This clonotype has more than one count but fewer than ten. The rearrangement links TRBV12-3 or TRBV12-4 to TRBJ2-5; 8 nucleotides align to TRBD1. V lost 6 bases and J lost 2; bases outside the gene matches: 8. The CDR3 is 15 amino acids. The CDR3 loop is CASRPSGQGQETQYF. CDR3 coding DNA: TGTGCCAGCAGACCCTCCGGACAGGGACAAGAGACCCAGTACTTC.

The V call is TRBV4-1, the J call TRBJ1-1; D is possibly TRBD1 (5 bases). Germline loops: CDR1 MGHRA, CDR2 YSYEKL. The V and J ends lost 1 base and 1 base respectively, with 7 bases between them. This CDR3 is 14 amino acids long. CDR3 sequence reads: CASSQGDRNTEAFF. In DNA, the CDR3 is TGCGCCAGCAGCCAAGGTGACAGGAACACTGAAGCTTTCTTT.

This clonotype was picked up a small number of times. V and J are TRBV28 and TRBJ1-2; D perhaps matches TRBD1 (5 bases). The CDR3 consists of 14 residues. CDR1 and CDR2 from the germline V gene are MDHEN and SYDVKM. Trimming removed 3 bases from V and 5 bases from J, with 13 bases in between. The CDR3, as DNA: TGTGCCAGCAGTTTGCAGGGAATGATGTATGGCTACACCTTC. Its translation is CASSLQGMMYGYTF.

The chain employs TRBV6-5 and TRBJ1-1, with D perhaps TRBD1 (5 bases). Germline assignment: CDR1 MNHEY and CDR2 SVGAGI. The CDR3 has 13 amino acids. Trimming took 0 bases from V and 4 from J, leaving 6 bases between them. CDR3 residues: CASSYSGPTEAFF. In DNA form, the CDR3 reads TGTGCCAGCAGTTACTCGGGACCCACTGAAGCTTTCTTT.

With respect to this clonotype: A junction boundary mismatches the germline segment, possibly from a read error. The CDR3 bases are TGCAGCGTGCCCAGGAACTCTGAAGCTTTCTTT. It translates to CSVPRNSEAFF. The chain couples TRBV29-1 to TRBJ1-1; D uncertain. CDR3 length: 11 residues. CDR1 and CDR2 (germline): SQVTM, ANQGSEA.

The rearrangement joins TRBV20-1 to TRBJ1-5; possibly TRBD1 for D (6 bases). The germline V and J ends were trimmed by 6 bases and 2 bases, with 11 bases remaining between them. The CDR3 runs 13 residues. CDR1 is DFQATT and CDR2 is SNEGSKA in the germline V gene (reference sequence). The CDR3 nucleotides are TGCAGTGCAACTCCAGGGGGCAATCAGCCCCAGCATTTT. It is translated as CSATPGGNQPQHF.

This clonotype was counted ten times or more. The rearrangement uses TRBV7-2 and TRBJ2-5; D is unclear. The CDR3 is 15 residues long. Trimming left V 5 bases short and J 2 bases short, with 15 bases between. Germline V gene data show CDR1 as SGHTA and CDR2 as FQGNSA. The CDR3 bases are TGTGCCAGCAGCAAACGCGCTTTCTGGCAAGAGACCCAGTACTTC. It codes for CASSKRAFWQETQYF.

The V call is TRBV7-2, the J call TRBJ2-2; D not certain. Germline V gene sequence: CDR1 SGHTA, CDR2 FQGNSA. Trimming left V 2 bases short and J 6 bases short, with 10 bases between. The CDR3 has 14 amino acids. The CDR3 region is CASSLRSFSGELFF. Here the CDR3 DNA reads TGTGCCAGCAGCTTAAGAAGCTTTTCCGGGGAGCTGTTTTTT. The variable domain in full, completed from reference TRBV7-2 and TRBJ2-2, reads GAGVSQSPSNKVTEKGKDVELRCDPISGHTALYWYRQSLGQGLEFLIYFQGNSAPDKSGLPSDRFSAERTGGSVSTLTIQRTQQEDSAVYLCASSLRSFSGELFFGEGSRLTVL.

The table lists this clonotype with many counts. The chain employs TRBV29-1 and TRBJ2-1; 13 positions match TRBD2. CDR3 length: 17 amino acids. CDR1 SQVTM and CDR2 ANQGSEA come from the germline V gene. After removal of 4 bases from V and 0 bases from J, the junction contained 6 bases not matched to a gene. The CDR3 is CSVGGTSGAHSYNEQFF. CDR3 nucleotide sequence: TGCAGCGTTGGAGGGACTAGCGGGGCTCACTCCTACAATGAGCAGTTCTTC.

This chain links TRBV20-1 with TRBJ1-2, with D possibly TRBD1 on 6 matching bases. CDR3 length: 14 residues. V lost 4 bases and J lost 4, with 16 bases in between. Germline-derived CDR1 and CDR2 are DFQATT and SNEGSKA (reference sequence). CDR3 region: CSANPGQQLYGYTF. CDR3 DNA: TGCAGTGCTAACCCGGGACAACAACTCTATGGCTACACCTTC.

The gene calls are TRBV7-9 and TRBJ1-1; D gene ambiguous. The germline V and J ends were trimmed by 1 base and 4 bases, with 7 bases remaining between them. Germline CDR1 reads SEHNR; CDR2 reads FQNEAQ (reference sequence). This CDR3 has 13 residues. CDR3 residues: CASSLDKGTEAFF. CDR3 DNA sequence: TGTGCCAGCAGCTTAGACAAAGGCACTGAAGCTTTCTTT.

The chain couples TRBV27 to TRBJ2-7, with 11 nucleotides matching TRBD2. The trim removed 8 bases at V and 5 bases at J, leaving 8 bases unmatched. This CDR3 region has 14 residues. Germline CDR1 reads MNHEY; CDR2 reads SMNVEV (reference sequence). CDR3 in amino acids: CASWPLAGGDEQYF. CDR3 in DNA: TGTGCCAGCTGGCCTCTAGCGGGAGGCGACGAGCAGTACTTC.

Many counts were recorded for this clonotype. This chain connects TRBV12-3 or TRBV12-4 to TRBJ1-2; 7 nucleotides line up with TRBD1. The V segment lost 6 bases and the J segment 4 bases; nucleotides outside the gene matches: 5. This CDR3 is built from 13 residues. The CDR3 reads CASSPGTVYGYTF. The CDR3 DNA reads TGTGCCAGCAGCCCAGGGACAGTCTATGGCTACACCTTC.

The sample holds a few counts of this clonotype. The rearrangement joins TRBV5-6 to TRBJ1-1; TRBD1 is a possible D gene (5 bases). The length of the CDR3 is 12 residues. Trimming removed 5 bases from V and 10 bases from J, with 15 bases in between. The germline V gene has CDR1 SGHDT and CDR2 YYEEEE. CDR3 coding DNA: TGTGCCAGCAGTTGGGGACGAACGGGAGCTTTCTTT. It encodes CASSWGRTGAFF.

There are many counts of this clonotype. The chain is built from TRBV7-2 and TRBJ2-1; 7 bases match TRBD2. Germline CDR1 reads SGHTA; CDR2 reads FQGNSA. The V segment lost 3 bases and the J segment 3 bases; nucleotides outside the gene matches: 5. The CDR3 is 15 amino acids. DNA for the CDR3: TGTGCCAGCAGCTTGTCGGGGACTATCTACAATGAGCAGTTCTTC. Translation gives CASSLSGTIYNEQFF.

The genes are TRBV15 and TRBJ2-7, with 11 bases matching TRBD2. V lost 0 bases and J lost 6; bases outside the gene matches: 1. The germline CDR1 and CDR2 sequences are LNHNV and YYDKDF (reference sequence). There are 14 residues in the CDR3. CDR3 residues: CATSRELAGGEQYV. The CDR3 region has the DNA TGTGCCACCAGCAGAGAGCTAGCGGGAGGCGAGCAGTACGTC.

The chain couples TRBV19 to TRBJ2-4; 9 bases fit TRBD2. This CDR3 region has 17 residues. J gave up 0 bases and V 2 bases, and 5 bases lay outside the gene matches. Germline CDR1 reads LNHDA; CDR2 reads SQIVND (reference sequence). This CDR3 reads CASSISGRPLAKNIQYF. DNA for the CDR3: TGTGCCAGTAGTATAAGCGGGAGGCCGCTAGCCAAAAACATTCAGTACTTC.

This chain joins TRBV19 and TRBJ2-1; 7 bases align to TRBD2. The germline V gene encodes CDR1 LNHDA and CDR2 SQIVND (reference sequence). The ends lost 1 base at V and 5 bases at J; junction bases unmatched: 5. This CDR3 is 15 amino acids long. CDR3 DNA sequence: TGTGCCAGTAGTATAGTGGGCGGGAGCCACAATGAGCAGTTCTTC. Its protein is CASSIVGGSHNEQFF.

The chain recombines TRBV28 with TRBJ2-3; 7 positions agree with TRBD2. Germline V gene sequence: CDR1 MDHEN, CDR2 SYDVKM. J gave up 4 bases and V 5 bases, and 12 bases lay outside the gene matches. The CDR3 runs to 16 residues. DNA of the CDR3: TGTGCCAGCAGTCCCTCTTCCGGGAGGAAAGCAGATACGCAGTATTTT. Encoded protein: CASSPSSGRKADTQYF.

This chain uses TRBV6-1 with TRBJ2-3, with 9 nucleotides matching TRBD2. After removal of 6 bases from V and 3 bases from J, the junction contained 4 bases not matched to a gene. The CDR3 spans 14 residues. CDR1 and CDR2 from the germline V gene are MNHNS and SASEGT. The CDR3 spells CASRDSGSTDTQYF. The CDR3 DNA reads as TGTGCCAGCAGGGATAGCGGGAGTACAGATACGCAGTATTTT.

This clonotype was recorded at least ten times. J is TRBJ2-1 and V is TRBV27; 7 bases align to TRBD1. This CDR3 has 15 residues. The V gene's germline CDR1 is MNHEY and CDR2 SMNVEV (reference sequence). With 5 bases clipped from V and 3 bases from J, the junction kept 7 bases outside the gene matches. CDR3 loop: CASSLGTVRYNEQFF. DNA for the CDR3: TGTGCCAGCAGTCTAGGGACAGTTCGCTACAATGAGCAGTTCTTC.

The table lists this clonotype with many counts. This chain uses TRBV11-2 with TRBJ1-1; 7 bases line up with TRBD1. The ends lost 1 base at V and 1 base at J; junction bases unmatched: 6. Germline V CDR1 and CDR2: SGHAT, FQNNGV. The CDR3 runs 16 residues. The CDR3 region has the DNA TGTGCCAGCAGCTTAGGAGCGACAGGGACGAACACTGAAGCTTTCTTT. Translation: CASSLGATGTNTEAFF. Combining the CDR3 with reference TRBV11-2 and TRBJ1-1 gives the whole variable domain EAGVAQSPRYKIIEKRQSVAFWCNPISGHATLYWYQQILGQGPKLLIQFQNNGVVDDSQLPKDRFSAERLKGVDSTLKIQPAKLEDSAVYLCASSLGATGTNTEAFFGQGTRLTVV.

This clonotype occurred a few times. This chain links TRBV30 with TRBJ2-7; 13 bases are shared with TRBD2. The CDR3 contains 15 residues. Germline CDR1 reads GTSNPN; CDR2 reads SVGIG (reference sequence). Trimming removed 2 bases from V and 6 bases from J; junction bases left unmatched: 7. CDR3 residues: CAWSRTSGSRGEQYV. CDR3 nucleotides: TGTGCCTGGAGTAGGACTAGCGGGAGTCGTGGCGAGCAGTACGTC.

The chain recombines TRBV24-1 with TRBJ2-1; D uncertain. The CDR3 loop spans 19 amino acids. The germline V and J ends were trimmed by 3 bases and 0 bases, with 20 bases remaining between them. In germline, CDR1 is KGHDR, CDR2 SFDVKD. CDR3 region: CATSDTTLAKAGSYNEQFF. The DNA for the CDR3 is TGTGCCACCAGTGATACGACCCTCGCCAAGGCTGGCTCCTACAATGAGCAGTTCTTC.